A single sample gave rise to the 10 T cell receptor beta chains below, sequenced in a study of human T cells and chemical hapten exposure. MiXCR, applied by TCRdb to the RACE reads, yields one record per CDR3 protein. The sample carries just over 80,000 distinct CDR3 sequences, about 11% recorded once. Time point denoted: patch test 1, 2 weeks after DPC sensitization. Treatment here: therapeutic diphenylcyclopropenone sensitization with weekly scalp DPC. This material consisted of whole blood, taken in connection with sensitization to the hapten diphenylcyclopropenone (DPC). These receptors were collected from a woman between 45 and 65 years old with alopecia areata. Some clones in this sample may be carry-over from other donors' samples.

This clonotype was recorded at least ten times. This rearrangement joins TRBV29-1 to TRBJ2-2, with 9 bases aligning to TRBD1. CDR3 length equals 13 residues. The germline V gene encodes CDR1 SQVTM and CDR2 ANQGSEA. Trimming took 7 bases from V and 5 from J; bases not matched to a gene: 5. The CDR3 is CSARGTGTGELFF. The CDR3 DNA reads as TGCAGCGCGCGCGGGACAGGGACCGGGGAGCTGTTTTTT.

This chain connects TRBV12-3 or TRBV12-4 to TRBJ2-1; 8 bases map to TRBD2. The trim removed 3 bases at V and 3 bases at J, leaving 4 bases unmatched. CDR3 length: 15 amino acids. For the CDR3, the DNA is TGTGCCAGCAGTTTTTCCGGGACTAGCTACAATGAGCAGTTCTTC. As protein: CASSFSGTSYNEQFF.

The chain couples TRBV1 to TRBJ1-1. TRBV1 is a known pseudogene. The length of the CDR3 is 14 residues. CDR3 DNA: TGCACCAGCAGCCGTGGGAGGGACGGAACTAAAGCTTTCTTT. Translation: CTSSRGRDGTKAFF.

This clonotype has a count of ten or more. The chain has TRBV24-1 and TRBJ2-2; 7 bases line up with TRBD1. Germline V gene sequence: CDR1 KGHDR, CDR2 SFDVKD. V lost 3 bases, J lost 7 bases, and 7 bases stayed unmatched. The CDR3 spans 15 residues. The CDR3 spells CATSDALTGDGELFF. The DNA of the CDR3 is TGTGCCACCAGTGATGCCCTAACAGGGGACGGGGAGCTGTTTTTT.

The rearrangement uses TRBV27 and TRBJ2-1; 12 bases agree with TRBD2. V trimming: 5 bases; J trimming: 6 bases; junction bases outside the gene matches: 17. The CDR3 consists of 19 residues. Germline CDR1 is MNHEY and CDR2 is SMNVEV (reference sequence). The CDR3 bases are TGTGCCAGCAGTCTCACTCCCTCTTTACTAGCGGGAGGCCCCAATGAGCAGTTCTTC. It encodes CASSLTPSLLAGGPNEQFF.

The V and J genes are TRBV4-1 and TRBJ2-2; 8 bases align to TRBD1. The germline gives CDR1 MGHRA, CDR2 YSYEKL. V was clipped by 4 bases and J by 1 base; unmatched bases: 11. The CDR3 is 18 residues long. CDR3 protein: CASSPPRPGTGNTGELFF. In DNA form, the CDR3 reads TGCGCCAGCAGCCCACCCCGCCCAGGGACAGGGAACACCGGGGAGCTGTTTTTT.

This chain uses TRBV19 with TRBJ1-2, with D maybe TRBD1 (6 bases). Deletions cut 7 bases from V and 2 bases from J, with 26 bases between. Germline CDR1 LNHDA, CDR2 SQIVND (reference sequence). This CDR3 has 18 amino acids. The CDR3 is CASTRTAYPIFTNYGYTF. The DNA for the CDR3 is TGTGCCAGTACCCGGACAGCCTACCCGATTTTTACCAACTATGGCTACACCTTC. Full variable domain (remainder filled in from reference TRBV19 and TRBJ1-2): DGGITQSPKYLFRKEGQNVTLSCEQNLNHDAMYWYRQDPGQGLRLIYYSQIVNDFQKGDIAEGYSVSREKKESFPLTVTSAQKNPTAFYLCASTRTAYPIFTNYGYTFGSGTRLTVV.

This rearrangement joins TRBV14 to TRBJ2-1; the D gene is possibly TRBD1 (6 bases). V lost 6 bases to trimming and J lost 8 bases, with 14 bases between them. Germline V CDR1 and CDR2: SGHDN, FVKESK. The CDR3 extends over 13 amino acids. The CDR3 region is CASSPDRRYEQFF. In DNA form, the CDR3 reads TGTGCCAGCAGTCCCGACAGGAGGTATGAGCAGTTCTTC.

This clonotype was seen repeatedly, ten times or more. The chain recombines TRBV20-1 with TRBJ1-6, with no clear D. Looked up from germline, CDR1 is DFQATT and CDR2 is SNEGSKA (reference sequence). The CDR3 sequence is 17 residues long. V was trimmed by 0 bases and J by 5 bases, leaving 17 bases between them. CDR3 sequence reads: CSAREEVLGNHNSPLHF. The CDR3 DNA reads TGCAGTGCTAGAGAAGAGGTGTTGGGGAACCATAATTCACCCCTCCACTTT.

CDR3 region: CAGQGSTGNYGYTF. The CDR3 nucleotides are TGTGCCGGTCAGGGGAGCACAGGAAACTATGGCTACACCTTC. The V gene is TRBV12-3 or TRBV12-4, the J gene TRBJ1-2; TRBD1 is a possible D gene (6 bases). The CDR3 covers 14 residues. V lost 11 bases and J lost 2, with 18 bases in between.